This T cell receptor beta chain was retrieved from a study of T cells in Graves' hyperthyroidism and ophthalmopathy. It was RNA transcripts that yielded the amplified TCR beta CDR3 regions. HTBI primers drove first-round RT-PCR of the TCR CDR3. One entry per CDR3 protein results from TCRdb running MiXCR on the multiplex PCR reads. The table records more than 300,000 distinct CDR3 sequences, 11% to 15% of them present only once. The junction had 5 bases not matched to a gene; V was cut back by 3 bases and J by 1 base. Germline V gene data show CDR1 as LNHDA and CDR2 as SQIVND (reference sequence). The CDR3 sequence is 15 residues long. The PBMCs were sourced from fresh peripheral blood (about 9.7 ml).

The gene calls are TRBV19 and TRBJ2-7, with 8 bases matching TRBD2. What was sequenced was blood. The clonotype was recovered from a woman aged 55-69 years with Graves' hyperthyroidism. The CDR3 nucleotides are TGTGCCAGTAGTATTTTCGCGGGAGGTTCCTACGAGCAGTACTTC. It is translated as CASSIFAGGSYEQYF.